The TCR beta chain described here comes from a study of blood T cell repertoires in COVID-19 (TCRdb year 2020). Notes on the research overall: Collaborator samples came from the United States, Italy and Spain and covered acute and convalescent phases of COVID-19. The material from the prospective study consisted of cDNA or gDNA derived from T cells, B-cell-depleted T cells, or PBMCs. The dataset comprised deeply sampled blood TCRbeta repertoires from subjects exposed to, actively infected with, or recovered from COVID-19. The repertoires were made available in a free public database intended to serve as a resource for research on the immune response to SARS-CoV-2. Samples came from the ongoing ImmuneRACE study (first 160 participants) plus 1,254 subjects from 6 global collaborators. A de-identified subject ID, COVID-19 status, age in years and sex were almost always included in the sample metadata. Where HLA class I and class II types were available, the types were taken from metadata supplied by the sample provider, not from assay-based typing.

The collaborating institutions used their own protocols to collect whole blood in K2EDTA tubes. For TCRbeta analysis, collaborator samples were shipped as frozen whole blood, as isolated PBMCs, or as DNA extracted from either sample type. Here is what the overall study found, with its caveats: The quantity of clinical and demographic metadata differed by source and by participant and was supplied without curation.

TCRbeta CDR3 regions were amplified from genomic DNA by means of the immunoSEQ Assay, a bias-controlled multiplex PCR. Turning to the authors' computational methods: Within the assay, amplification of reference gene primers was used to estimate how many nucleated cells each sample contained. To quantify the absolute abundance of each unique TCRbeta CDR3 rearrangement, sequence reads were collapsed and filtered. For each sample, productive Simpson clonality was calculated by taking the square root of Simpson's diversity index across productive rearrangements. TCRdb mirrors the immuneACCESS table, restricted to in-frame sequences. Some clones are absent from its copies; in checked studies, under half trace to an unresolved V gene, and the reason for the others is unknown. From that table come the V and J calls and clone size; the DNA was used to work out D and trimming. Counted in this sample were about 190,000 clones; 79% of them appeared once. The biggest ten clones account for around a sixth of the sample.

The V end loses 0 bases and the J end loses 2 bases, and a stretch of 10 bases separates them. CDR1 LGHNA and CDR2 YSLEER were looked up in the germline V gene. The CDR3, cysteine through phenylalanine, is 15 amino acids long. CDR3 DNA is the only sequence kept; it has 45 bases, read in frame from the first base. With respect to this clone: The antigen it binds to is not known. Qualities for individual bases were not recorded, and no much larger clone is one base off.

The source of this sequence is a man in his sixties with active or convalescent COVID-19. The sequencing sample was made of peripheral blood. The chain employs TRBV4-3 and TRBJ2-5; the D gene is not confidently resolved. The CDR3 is CASSQDWRVQETQYF. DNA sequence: TGCGCCAGCAGCCAAGATTGGAGAGTACAAGAGACCCAGTACTTC.